This T cell receptor (beta chain) was documented in a study of blood T cell repertoires in COVID-19 (dated by TCRdb to between 2020 and 2021). For context, the study as a whole: Samples from collaborators originated in the United States, Italy and Spain and spanned both the acute and convalescent phases of COVID-19. The samples were drawn from the first 160 participants of the ongoing ImmuneRACE study and from 1,254 subjects provided by 6 global collaborators. Where HLA class I and class II types were available, the types were taken from metadata supplied by the sample provider, not from assay-based typing. A de-identified subject ID, COVID-19 status, age in years and sex were almost always included in the sample metadata. The prospective study material was composed of cDNA or gDNA derived from T cells, B-cell-depleted T cells, or PBMCs. Deeply sampled blood TCRbeta repertoires from subjects exposed to, actively infected with, or recovered from COVID-19 were included in the dataset. The repertoires were made available in a free public database intended to serve as a resource for research on the immune response to SARS-CoV-2. The study at large found these results: The quantity of clinical and demographic metadata differed by source and by participant and was supplied without curation.

TCRbeta CDR3 regions were amplified from genomic DNA by means of the immunoSEQ Assay, a bias-controlled multiplex PCR. The study's processing was this. Nucleated cell counts per sample were estimated from amplification of reference gene primers within the assay. Sequence reads were collapsed and filtered to measure the absolute abundance of every unique TCRbeta CDR3 rearrangement. For each sample, productive Simpson clonality was calculated as the square root of Simpson's diversity index over productive rearrangements. The immuneACCESS repertoire file appears here via TCRdb, limited to in-frame rearrangements. These files lack a portion of the clones; in checked studies, under half of the deficit traces to unresolved V genes, and the cause of the others is not known. Clonal size and the V and J genes are those of that table, whereas D and trimming came from the DNA. Counted in this sample were hundreds of thousands of clones; roughly 87% of them appeared once. The top ten constitute 2% to 2.5% of the sample.

Another Seattle source contributed samples from volunteer blood donors who had recovered from COVID-19. The collaborating institutions used their own protocols to collect whole blood in K2EDTA tubes. For TCRbeta analysis, collaborators shipped samples in one of three forms: frozen whole blood, isolated PBMCs, or DNA extracted from either of those sample types. On this clone itself: The antigen it recognizes is unknown. Base qualities are not recorded, but no much larger clone differs from it by a single base.

The germline V and J ends show losses of 1 base and 3 bases respectively, and no gene match explains 3 bases of the junction. The CDR3, cysteine through phenylalanine, is 15 amino acids long. The retained sequence is limited to the CDR3, 45 bases, with the frame set at the first base. CDR1 and CDR2 are drawn from the germline V gene: SGDLS, YYNGEE. Sequencing input: peripheral blood. Rearrangement joined TRBV9 to TRBJ2-3; the junction holds 9 bases that match TRBD2. The clonotype was recovered from a woman aged 50 to 60 who had recovered from COVID-19. In nucleotides, the sequence is TGTGCCAGCAGCGTATTAGCGGGAGAGACAGATACGCAGTATTTT. Its protein reads: CASSVLAGETDTQYF. The full variable domain, completed from the reference TRBV9 and TRBJ2-3 proteins outside the CDR3, reads DSGVTQTPKHLITATGQRVTLRCSPRSGDLSVYWYQQSLDQGLQFLIQYYNGEERAKGNILERFSAQQFPDLHSELNLSSLELGDSALYFCASSVLAGETDTQYFGPGTRLTVL.